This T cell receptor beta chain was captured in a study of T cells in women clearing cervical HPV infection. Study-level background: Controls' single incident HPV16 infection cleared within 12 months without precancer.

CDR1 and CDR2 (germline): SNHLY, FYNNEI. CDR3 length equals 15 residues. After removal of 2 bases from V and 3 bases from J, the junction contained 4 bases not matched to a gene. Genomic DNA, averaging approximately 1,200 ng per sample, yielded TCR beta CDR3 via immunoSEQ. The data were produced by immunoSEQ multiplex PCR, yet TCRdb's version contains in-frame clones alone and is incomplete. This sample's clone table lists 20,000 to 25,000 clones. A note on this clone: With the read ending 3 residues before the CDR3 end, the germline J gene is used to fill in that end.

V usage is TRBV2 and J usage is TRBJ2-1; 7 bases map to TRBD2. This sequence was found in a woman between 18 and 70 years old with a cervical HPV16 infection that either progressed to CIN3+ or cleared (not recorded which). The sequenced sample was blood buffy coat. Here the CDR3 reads CASSENGGNYNEQFF. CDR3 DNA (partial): TGTGCCAGCAGTGAAAACGGGGGGAACTACAATGAG. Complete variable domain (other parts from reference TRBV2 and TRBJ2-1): EPEVTQTPSHQVTQMGQEVILRCVPISNHLYFYWYRQILGQKVEFLVSFYNNEISEKSEIFDDQFSVERPDGSNFTLKIRSTKLEDSAMYFCASSENGGNYNEQFFGPGTRLTVL.